A selection of T cell receptor beta chains follows, all from one sample in a study of graft-versus-host responses after intestinal transplantation. The repertoire was sequenced with immunoSEQ multiplex PCR; TCRdb's copy has only in-frame clones and lacks some. There are approximately 75,000 clones in the sample; approximately 94% occur only once, and over 0.45% lies in the top ten. These receptors' antigens are unknown. Sequenced material: unstimulated CD8+ T cells sorted from spleen or lymph node cells, taken before intestinal transplant. These receptors originate from a human donor who received an intestinal transplant. Each CDR3 is given without its conserved first and last residue.

j_call,v_call,cdr3_aa
TRBJ1-4,TRBV4-1,ASSQKTGGNEKLF
TRBJ2-1,TRBV19,ASSKGGGAPGNEQF
TRBJ2-7,TRBV5-6,ASSPLGYEQY
TRBJ2-1,TRBV19,ASSIIASGANEQF
TRBJ2-5,TRBV6-6,ASTNIPQETQY
TRBJ2-7,TRBV6-1,ATSGTGGYEQY
TRBJ2-3,TRBV7-6,ASSLVTRQGTTDTQY
TRBJ1-1,TRBV5-1,ASSLTGQNLNTEAF
TRBJ2-3,TRBV28,ASRNQGTSTDTQY
TRBJ2-7,TRBV6-5,ATRKVEESYEQY
TRBJ2-7,TRBV6-5,ASSSGPEAEQY
TRBJ1-5,TRBV16,ASSQADGNQPQH
TRBJ2-1,TRBV7-9,ASSYPLGEPDYNEQF
TRBJ1-1,TRBV5-4,ASSLEGQGGTEAF
TRBJ2-1,TRBV5-6,ASSLGQIYNEQF
TRBJ2-5,TRBV5-4,ASSLETGEETQY
TRBJ2-5,TRBV6-1,ASSGPTGKAFETQY
TRBJ1-2,TRBV9,ASSVGAERDRTNYGYT
TRBJ2-5,TRBV4-2,ASSQDRGEETQY
TRBJ1-1,TRBV7-8,ASLEVGEAF
TRBJ2-6,TRBV29-1,SVASLTGQVRSGANVLT
TRBJ2-3,TRBV7-3,ASKSVGGDTQY
TRBJ1-2,TRBV6-4,ASSDVSGEWLVYGYT
TRBJ1-2,TRBV27,ASSLSTGVGYGYT